This T cell receptor beta chain was obtained from a study of blood T cells in healthy people across ages. Turning to the study itself: Template-switching capture recovered about one barcoded beta molecule per two T cells. Overall study findings and caveats: Because sorting was not performed, PBMCs prevented conclusive naive versus antigen-experienced comparison.

A sample-barcoded 5' primer and a J-beta primer mix were used in a second PCR of about 7 to 12 cycles. Each TCR beta cDNA got a 12-nucleotide random molecular identifier. Each CDR3 protein gets one entry after TCRdb re-called the 5' RACE reads with MiXCR. The table includes about 640,000 distinct CDR3 sequences, roughly three fifths detected once. Healthy Caucasian individuals from Russia aged about 6 to 90 served as donors. Comment on this clonotype: Its antigen is unknown. A junction boundary mismatches the germline segment, possibly from a read error.

The CDR3 loop spans 12 amino acids. Germline CDR1 and CDR2: SEHNR and FQNEAQ (reference sequence). The TCR was taken from a man aged 55 to 70 in good health. Sample: blood. The chain is built from TRBV7-9 and TRBJ2-7, with D perhaps matching TRBD1 or TRBD2 (6 bases each). The DNA for the CDR3 is TGTTCCAGCAGCTACCTGGAGGGGGACCTGTACTTC. Translated, it gives CSSSYLEGDLYF. The entire variable domain, with the rest obtained from reference TRBV7-9 and TRBJ2-7, is as follows: DTGVSQNPRHKITKRGQNVTFRCDPISEHNRLYWYRQTLGQGPEFLTYFQNEAQLEKSRLLSDRFSAERPKGSFSTLEIQRTEQGDSAMYLCSSSYLEGDLYFGPGTRLTVT.